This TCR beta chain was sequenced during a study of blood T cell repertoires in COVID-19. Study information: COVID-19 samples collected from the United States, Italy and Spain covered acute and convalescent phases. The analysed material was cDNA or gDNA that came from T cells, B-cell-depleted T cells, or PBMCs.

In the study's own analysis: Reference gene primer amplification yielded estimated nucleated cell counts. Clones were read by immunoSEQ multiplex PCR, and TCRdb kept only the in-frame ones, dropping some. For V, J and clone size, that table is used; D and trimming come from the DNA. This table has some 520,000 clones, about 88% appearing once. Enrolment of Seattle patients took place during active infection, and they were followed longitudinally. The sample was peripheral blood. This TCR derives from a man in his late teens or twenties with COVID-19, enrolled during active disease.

The CDR3 DNA reads as TGTGCCAGCAGCTTAGGGACAGGTTTTTCTCTGGGGGAGCAGTACTTC. It yields the protein CASSLGTGFSLGEQYF. J is TRBJ2-7 and V is TRBV11-2; 7 positions agree with TRBD1. Germline CDR1 and CDR2: SGHAT and FQNNGV. Unmatched junction bases numbered 13, after V lost 1 base and J lost 7 bases. The CDR3 runs to 16 residues.